Listed below are T cell receptor beta chains from one sample, sequenced in a study of cytomegalovirus exposure and HLA in healthy donors. The data were produced by immunoSEQ multiplex PCR, yet TCRdb's version contains in-frame clones alone and is incomplete. The data show 82,000 or so clones, 95% seen once. The sequenced sample consisted of PBMCs. The receptors come from a woman between 18 and 29 years old in good health and CMV-seronegative. CDR3s include the opening cysteine and the closing phenylalanine or tryptophan. The D gene is left open where the match is weak. Only some rows state a clone size, as once, few, many or a class for expanded clones.

CDR3 DNA | CDR3 protein | clone size | J gene | D gene | V gene
TGTGCCAGCAGCTCAAACACGGGACTAGCTGCGAGCTCCTACAATGAGCAGTTCTTC | CASSSNTGLAASSYNEQFF | - | TRBJ2-1 | TRBD2 | TRBV7-2
TGTGCCAGCAGCTTTGACAGGGGGAACACTGAAGCTTTCTTT | CASSFDRGNTEAFF | - | TRBJ1-1 | TRBD1 | TRBV7-9
TGTGCCAGCAGTTACCGACACGAAGCTTTCTTT | CASSYRHEAFF | - | TRBJ1-1 | - | TRBV27
TGTGCCAGCAGGCCCCGACAGGCGCTTTGGGATACGCAGTATTTT | CASRPRQALWDTQYF | - | TRBJ2-3 | - | TRBV6-5
TGCGCCAGCAGCCAAGATCCCCAGGGAAGCTATGGCTACACCTTC | CASSQDPQGSYGYTF | - | TRBJ1-2 | - | TRBV4-3
TGTGCCAGTAGTACCTGGGACACCTCCACTGGCTACACCTTC | CASSTWDTSTGYTF | - | TRBJ1-2 | - | TRBV19
TGTGCCAGCAGCTTGGGGCCCAGAACAATATATGGCTACACCTTC | CASSLGPRTIYGYTF | - | TRBJ1-2 | - | TRBV5-7
TGCGCCAGCAGTGAGGACAGGTCATCACCCCTCCACTTT | CASSEDRSSPLHF | - | TRBJ1-6 | - | TRBV10-1
TGTGCCAGCAGTTATGGTTCGCGCCGGAGTGGTGAAGCTTTCTTT | CASSYGSRRSGEAFF | - | TRBJ1-1 | - | TRBV6-5
TGCGCCAGCAGCCAAGATCGGGGTCTCCCGATTGAAAAACTGTTTTTT | CASSQDRGLPIEKLFF | - | TRBJ1-4 | - | TRBV4-1
TGTGCCAGCAGTGTCGCGCAGGGGACTGAAGCTTTCTTT | CASSVAQGTEAFF | once | TRBJ1-1 | - | TRBV6-4
TGTGCCAGCAGTGACGGACAGGGCTCTGGGGCCAACGTCCTGACTTTC | CASSDGQGSGANVLTF | - | TRBJ2-6 | TRBD1 | TRBV25-1
TGTGCCAGCAGTGATGAGACGGGACTCATAAATTCACCCCTCCACTTT | CASSDETGLINSPLHF | - | TRBJ1-6 | - | TRBV25-1
TGTGCCAGCACTAGATCTGACGGCGGGTCCTACGAGCAGTACTTC | CASTRSDGGSYEQYF | - | TRBJ2-7 | - | TRBV6-5
TGTGCCAGCAGCAATAGGGACAGGGCGATTATGAACACTGAAGCTTTCTTT | CASSNRDRAIMNTEAFF | - | TRBJ1-1 | - | TRBV21-1
TGTGCCAGCAGCAATGGCAATCAGCCCCAGCATTTT | CASSNGNQPQHF | - | TRBJ1-5 | - | TRBV28
TGCGCCAGCAGCCTTCGTGGAGGCTCCTCTAACTATGGCTACACCTTC | CASSLRGGSSNYGYTF | - | TRBJ1-2 | - | TRBV5-1
TGTGCCAGCAGCGAGGGACTAGTTAATCAGCCCCAGCATTTT | CASSEGLVNQPQHF | - | TRBJ1-5 | - | TRBV7-2
TGTGCCAGCAGCGGGGGCCTGAACACTGAAGCTTTCTTT | CASSGGLNTEAFF | - | TRBJ1-1 | - | TRBV11-3
TGTGCCAGCTGTGCAGGCTATAATTCACCCCTCCACTTT | CASCAGYNSPLHF | - | TRBJ1-6 | - | TRBV2
TGTGCCATGAACGGACAGGCCGTTCAAGAGACCCAGTACTTC | CAMNGQAVQETQYF | - | TRBJ2-5 | TRBD1 | TRBV15
TGTGCCAGCAGCTCTGGAAGAGAGCGGGGGGGCGCCTATGAGCAGTTCTTC | CASSSGRERGGAYEQFF | - | TRBJ2-1 | TRBD2 | TRBV5-4
TGTGCCAGCAGCAGCAGGGAATCCGGCTATGGCTACACCTTC | CASSSRESGYGYTF | - | TRBJ1-2 | - | TRBV11-2
TGTGCCAGCAGCCGGACAGGGTTTGGCTACACCTTC | CASSRTGFGYTF | - | TRBJ1-2 | TRBD1 | TRBV28
TGTGCCAGCAGCCGACAACAGGGGGCTCAGGAGACCCAGTACTTC | CASSRQQGAQETQYF | - | TRBJ2-5 | TRBD1 | TRBV7-2
TGTGCCAGCAGTTGGGGGCTCGGATACACTGAAGCTTTCTTT | CASSWGLGYTEAFF | - | TRBJ1-1 | - | TRBV27
TGTGCCAGCAGCTTAGGGGGGCATGGTCAGCCCCAGCATTTT | CASSLGGHGQPQHF | - | TRBJ1-5 | - | TRBV7-9
TGCGCCAGCAGCCAAAGGATAGCACACGAGCAGTTCTTC | CASSQRIAHEQFF | - | TRBJ2-1 | - | TRBV4-1
TGTGCCAGCAGCGCTCCCCGGGGGACAGAAGGGCGCGGCTACACCTTC | CASSAPRGTEGRGYTF | few | TRBJ1-2 | TRBD1 | TRBV9
TGTGCCAGCAGCCAAGGACTTGGGGGGGTCCACGAGCAGTACTTC | CASSQGLGGVHEQYF | - | TRBJ2-7 | TRBD2 | TRBV14